This record concerns one T cell receptor (beta chain) sequence. Its antigen is unknown. The CDR3 end lies 3 residues beyond the end of the read and is filled in from the germline J gene. These data are taken from a study of Tregs in tolerant kidney transplant recipients. Study overall: The nonmyeloablative bone marrow transplants came from related graft donors, with transient mixed chimerism.

General study results and limits: Changing PCR primers prevented nucleotide comparison between some patients' samples. Expanding Tregs on activated donor B cells appeared to best identify donor-specific TCRbeta clones. The small number of patients limits these findings pending further validation.

Assay: immunoSEQ multiplex PCR; the TCRdb copy retains only in-frame clones and omits some. Seen in this sample are about 48,000 clones; the ten most common clones hold roughly 0.85%. Per germline, CDR1 PRHDT and CDR2 FYEKMQ (reference sequence). V lost 5 bases and J lost 0; bases outside the gene matches: 17. This CDR3 is 20 amino acids long. This TCR came from a human donor who received a combined kidney and bone marrow transplant. V is TRBV13 and J is TRBJ2-1; 9 positions agree with TRBD1. Sequencing was performed on CD4+ T cells from blood, taken before the transplant. Incomplete CDR3 DNA: TGTGCCAGCAGCGGGGCCGGGGACAGGGAGGATGCCGGCTCCTACAATGAG. Translating gives CASSGAGDREDAGSYNE. The full CDR3 protein reads CASSGAGDREDAGSYNEQFF.